Presented here are 18 T cell receptor beta chains from one specimen sequenced in a study of Japanese encephalitis immunity and Zika vaccine responses. Via MiXCR, TCRdb re-called the 5' RACE reads, giving one row per CDR3 protein. The repertoire consists of about 140 distinct CDR3 sequences, with 11% occurring once and the leading ten covering roughly 52%. PBMCs were CFSE-labeled and cultured for about 6 days with peptide pools at 0.85 to 1 ug/mL each. Live CD56-CD19-CD16-CD3+CD4+ cells with low CFSE were sorted unfixed as proliferating CD4 T cells. The input for sequencing was antigen-activated CD4+ T cells from blood, cultured, taken during a Zika inactivated vaccine study. These receptors were taken from an adult woman who received an inactivated Zika virus vaccine.

In this sample, this clonotype is hyperexpanded. The V gene is TRBV2, the J gene TRBJ2-3; maybe TRBD1 (5 bases). The CDR3 runs to 14 residues. V dropped 3 bases and J dropped 2 bases, with 9 bases sitting between them. Germline CDR1 SNHLY, CDR2 FYNNEI. The CDR3 region has the DNA TGTGCCAGCAGTGACAGGGTATCCACAGATACGCAGTATTTT. It specifies CASSDRVSTDTQYF. Based on the CDR3 plus reference TRBV2 and TRBJ2-3, the full variable domain is EPEVTQTPSHQVTQMGQEVILRCVPISNHLYFYWYRQILGQKVEFLVSFYNNEISEKSEIFDDQFSVERPDGSNFTLKIRSTKLEDSAMYFCASSDRVSTDTQYFGPGTRLTVL.

This clonotype is labeled large. The chain joins TRBV4-3 to TRBJ1-2; perhaps TRBD1 as D (6 bases). Germline values: CDR1 LGHNA, CDR2 YSLEER. Between the trimmed V and J ends, which lost 0 bases and 5 bases, there was a span of 10 bases. The CDR3 loop spans 14 amino acids. The CDR3 DNA is TGCGCCAGCAGCCAAGAAGGGGGTCGGTATGGCTACACCTTC. The encoded protein is CASSQEGGRYGYTF.

Turning to this clonotype: The CDR3 carries no conserved terminal phenylalanine or tryptophan, so it likely arises from a read error. The limits of the CDR3 on the DNA are not certain, so only TCRdb's listed CDR3 is given. The chain is built from TRBV6-2 or TRBV6-3 and TRBJ2-3; the table calls TRBD2, which could not be checked here. The CDR3 adds up to 14 amino acids, both ends counted. Germline loops: CDR1 MNHEY, CDR2 SVGEGT. CDR3 residues: CASSYNLASDTQYY.

This clonotype is classed as large (0.1 to 1%). The V gene is TRBV20-1, the J gene TRBJ2-3; D is tentatively TRBD1 or TRBD2 (5 bases each). Between the trimmed V and J ends, which lost 6 bases and 4 bases, there was a span of 11 bases. The CDR3 is made up of 12 amino acids. CDR1 is DFQATT, CDR2 SNEGSKA, per germline (reference sequence). CDR3 coding DNA: TGCAGTGCCCCCTTGGGGGCAGATACGCAGTATTTT. The encoded protein is CSAPLGADTQYF.

By proportion, this clonotype is large. The rearrangement uses TRBV7-2 and TRBJ1-3; D is undetermined. Per the germline V gene, CDR1 is SGHTA and CDR2 is FQGNSA. Deletions cut 5 bases from V and 4 bases from J, with 12 bases between. The CDR3 is 14 amino acids. The CDR3 sequence: CASSPNLIGNTIYF. CDR3 coding DNA: TGTGCCAGCAGCCCCAACTTGATCGGAAACACCATATATTTT. Together with reference TRBV7-2 and TRBJ1-3, the CDR3 gives the full variable domain: GAGVSQSPSNKVTEKGKDVELRCDPISGHTALYWYRQSLGQGLEFLIYFQGNSAPDKSGLPSDRFSAERTGGSVSTLTIQRTQQEDSAVYLCASSPNLIGNTIYFGEGSWLTVV.

In its sample, this clonotype ranks as hyperexpanded. The chain has TRBV30 and TRBJ1-1; D unresolved. Germline CDR1 is GTSNPN and CDR2 is SVGIG (reference sequence). The CDR3 runs to 11 residues. Trimming left V 8 bases short and J 4 bases short, with 11 bases between. The DNA for the CDR3 is TGTGCCGGAGGCGATGGCACTGAAGCTTTCTTT. Protein product: CAGGDGTEAFF.

This clonotype counts as hyperexpanded. This rearrangement joins TRBV2 to TRBJ2-3; no clear D gene. Germline V gene data show CDR1 as SNHLY and CDR2 as FYNNEI. Trimming removed 2 bases from V and 5 bases from J, with 11 bases in between. This CDR3 has 14 residues. The CDR3 region is CASSERVVQDTQYF. DNA for the CDR3: TGTGCCAGCAGTGAAAGGGTAGTGCAAGATACGCAGTATTTT.

In its sample, this clonotype is large. The V and J genes are TRBV18 and TRBJ1-1; D not resolved. CDR1 is KGHSH, CDR2 LQKENI, per germline. The CDR3 sequence is 15 residues long. Between the trimmed V and J ends, which lost 0 bases and 6 bases, there was a span of 14 bases. CDR3 in amino acids: CASSPPGAGGAEAFF. In nucleotides, the CDR3 is TGTGCCAGCTCACCACCGGGCGCGGGAGGCGCTGAAGCTTTCTTT.

This clonotype is deemed large. V usage is TRBV28 and J usage is TRBJ1-3; D is unresolved. Germline V gene sequence: CDR1 MDHEN, CDR2 SYDVKM. CDR3 length equals 16 residues. V was trimmed by 4 bases and J by 0 bases, leaving 13 bases between them. The CDR3, as DNA: TGTGCCAGCAGTTCAGCAACAGCATCCTCTGGAAACACCATATATTTT. Protein product: CASSSATASSGNTIYF.

In its sample, this clonotype is large. The chain is built from TRBV2 and TRBJ2-3; no firm D call. CDR1 and CDR2 (germline): SNHLY, FYNNEI. This CDR3 has 14 amino acids. The V gene lost 2 bases and the J gene lost 4 bases, with 10 bases spanning the gap. The CDR3 sequence is CASSERVVADTQYF. The CDR3 DNA sequence: TGTGCCAGCAGTGAAAGGGTTGTGGCAGATACGCAGTATTTT. Filled out from reference TRBV2 and TRBJ2-3, the complete variable domain reads EPEVTQTPSHQVTQMGQEVILRCVPISNHLYFYWYRQILGQKVEFLVSFYNNEISEKSEIFDDQFSVERPDGSNFTLKIRSTKLEDSAMYFCASSERVVADTQYFGPGTRLTVL.

This clonotype is labeled hyperexpanded. The chain is built from TRBV28 and TRBJ2-7; possibly TRBD1 or TRBD2 for D (5 bases each). The germline V and J ends were trimmed by 8 bases and 2 bases, with 7 bases remaining between them. The germline V gene has CDR1 MDHEN and CDR2 SYDVKM. This CDR3 has 11 residues. Here the CDR3 reads CASQGPYEQYF. The CDR3 nucleotides read TGTGCCAGCCAGGGACCCTACGAGCAGTACTTC.

By its share, this clonotype is large. This sequence joins TRBV4-3 and TRBJ1-2, with a possible D match to TRBD1 (5 bases). The V gene lost 1 base and the J gene lost 6 bases, with 9 bases spanning the gap. From germline, CDR1 is LGHNA and CDR2 YSLEER. The CDR3 runs to 13 residues. CDR3 loop: CASSQVEGNGYTF. CDR3 nucleotides: TGCGCCAGCAGCCAAGTCGAGGGGAATGGCTACACCTTC.

This clonotype rates as large. The rearrangement links TRBV28 to TRBJ2-4; D is possibly TRBD1 (5 bases). This CDR3 is 15 amino acids long. Germline values: CDR1 MDHEN, CDR2 SYDVKM. The germline V and J ends were trimmed by 7 bases and 1 base, with 14 bases remaining between them. This CDR3 reads CASNGAPGAKNIQYF. The CDR3 DNA follows: TGTGCCAGCAATGGGGCCCCTGGGGCCAAAAACATTCAGTACTTC.

This clonotype is labeled as medium-sized. The chain couples TRBV19 to TRBJ1-2; perhaps TRBD1 as D (6 bases). Trimming took 1 base from V and 5 from J, leaving 11 bases between them. The CDR3 length is 14 residues. From germline, CDR1 is LNHDA and CDR2 SQIVND (reference sequence). Here the CDR3 DNA reads TGTGCCAGTAGTATAGCTGGGACATATTATGGCTACACCTTC. Translated: CASSIAGTYYGYTF.

By frequency in the sample, this clonotype is hyperexpanded. CDR3 nucleotide sequence: TGTGCCAGCAGTGAACGGCTAGCGGCAGATACGCAGTATTTT. This sequence encodes CASSERLAADTQYF. The chain links TRBV2 to TRBJ2-3; 7 nucleotides match TRBD2. The CDR3 spans 14 residues. V shed 2 bases and J 4 bases; nucleotides not matched to a gene: 3. Per germline, CDR1 SNHLY and CDR2 FYNNEI.

This clonotype is categorized as large. This sequence joins TRBV4-2 and TRBJ1-1, with a possible D match to TRBD1 (5 bases). The length of the CDR3 is 18 residues. V was pared by 1 base and J by 2 bases, with 20 bases between. Germline loops: CDR1 LGHNA, CDR2 YNFKEQ. The chain's CDR3 is CASSQGLAPGTANTEAFF. In nucleotides, the CDR3 is TGTGCCAGCAGCCAAGGTTTAGCCCCCGGGACTGCAAACACTGAAGCTTTCTTT.

This clonotype is termed large. This chain connects TRBV30 to TRBJ2-7; 7 positions match TRBD2. Trimming removed 1 base from V and 3 bases from J; junction bases left unmatched: 6. The germline V gene encodes CDR1 GTSNPN and CDR2 SVGIG (reference sequence). This CDR3 comprises 14 residues. The CDR3 DNA is TGTGCCTGGAGTGAGGCGTGGGGGGGCTACGAGCAGTACTTC. Translating gives CAWSEAWGGYEQYF. Based on the CDR3 plus reference TRBV30 and TRBJ2-7, the full variable domain is SQTIHQWPATLVQPVGSPLSLECTVEGTSNPNLYWYRQAAGRGLQLLFYSVGIGQISSEVPQNLSASRPQDRQFILSSKKLLLSDSGFYLCAWSEAWGGYEQYFGPGTRLTVT.

In this sample, this clonotype is hyperexpanded. This sequence joins TRBV4-3 and TRBJ2-2; D ambiguous. Germline V gene data show CDR1 as LGHNA and CDR2 as YSLEER. V was pared by 1 base and J by 9 bases, with 15 bases between. The CDR3 has 15 residues. CDR3 in DNA: TGCGCCAGCAGCCAAGGAGGTTCCACGGACCGGGAGCTGTTTTTT. This gives the protein CASSQGGSTDRELFF.